This TCR beta chain was recovered during a study of glioma-infiltrating T cells after dendritic cell vaccination. The assay was immunoSEQ multiplex PCR, and TCRdb's table has in-frame clones only and misses some. The top ten clones hold about 3.2% of a sample with about 82,000 clones, 85% to 90% of them seen once. Specimen: blood, collected before dendritic cell vaccination. The receptor's source is a human donor with glioblastoma.

The CDR3 DNA reads TGTGCCAGCAGTTCCCACGGGAACTCTGGAAACACCATATATTTT. Residues: CASSSHGNSGNTIYF. The V call is TRBV7-2, the J call TRBJ1-3; D gene unclear. Germline V gene sequence: CDR1 SGHTA, CDR2 FQGNSA. The CDR3 has 15 residues. Trimming cost V 6 bases and J 0 bases, with 12 bases left between them.